This passage covers 3 T cell receptor beta chains from one sample sequenced in a study of PD-L1 blockade in urothelial cancer. Measured with immunoSEQ multiplex PCR; TCRdb has only the in-frame clones, and not every one. This table holds more than 75,000 clones, 84% found once. Sample time point: pretreatment peripheral blood. The sequences come from PBMCs, collected around atezolizumab (anti-PD-L1) treatment. All receptors come from a man aged 60 to 69 with urothelial cancer.

The CDR3 nucleotides read TGTGCCAGCAGCCAAGAAAGAGCGGGCGGGAGGGCCACAGATACGCAGTATTTT. As protein: CASSQERAGGRATDTQYF. The rearrangement uses TRBV4-2 and TRBJ2-3; 9 positions agree with TRBD2. Unmatched junction bases numbered 9, after V lost 0 bases and J lost 2 bases. CDR1 LGHNA and CDR2 YNFKEQ come from the germline V gene. This CDR3 contains 18 residues.

The CDR3 DNA follows: TGCGCCAGCAGCCAACTTCTACAGGGGCAGGGAGAGACCCAGTACTTC. Protein sequence: CASSQLLQGQGETQYF. This chain connects TRBV4-1 to TRBJ2-5, with 7 bases lining up with TRBD1. Germline assignment: CDR1 MGHRA and CDR2 YSYEKL. The CDR3 has 16 amino acids. V was clipped by 2 bases and J by 4 bases; unmatched bases: 10.

This chain joins TRBV29-1 and TRBJ2-2; 9 bases align to TRBD1. J gave up 4 bases and V 3 bases, and 3 bases lay outside the gene matches. Germline V gives CDR1 SQVTM, CDR2 ANQGSEA. The CDR3 length is 14 residues. CDR3 region: CSVDTGGRTGELFF. CDR3 nucleotides: TGCAGCGTTGACACAGGGGGCCGCACCGGGGAGCTGTTTTTT.